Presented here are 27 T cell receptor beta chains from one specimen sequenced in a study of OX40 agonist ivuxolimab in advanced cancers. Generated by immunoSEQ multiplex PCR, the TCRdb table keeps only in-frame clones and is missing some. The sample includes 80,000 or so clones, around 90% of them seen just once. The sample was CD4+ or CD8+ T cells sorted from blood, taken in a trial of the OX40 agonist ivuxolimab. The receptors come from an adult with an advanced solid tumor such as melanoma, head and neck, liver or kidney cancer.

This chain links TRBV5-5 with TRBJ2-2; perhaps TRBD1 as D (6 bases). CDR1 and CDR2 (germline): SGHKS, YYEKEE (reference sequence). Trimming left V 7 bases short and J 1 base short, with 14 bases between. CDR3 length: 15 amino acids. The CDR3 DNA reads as TGTGCCAGCCGATTTGGACAGCTGAACACCGGGGAGCTGTTTTTT. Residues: CASRFGQLNTGELFF.

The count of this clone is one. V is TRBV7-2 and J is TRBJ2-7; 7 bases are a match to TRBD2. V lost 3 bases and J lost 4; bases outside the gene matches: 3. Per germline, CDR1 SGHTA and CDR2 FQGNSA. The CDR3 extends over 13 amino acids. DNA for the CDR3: TGTGCCAGCAGCTTGGGAGGGAGGTACGAGCAGTACTTC. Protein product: CASSLGGRYEQYF.

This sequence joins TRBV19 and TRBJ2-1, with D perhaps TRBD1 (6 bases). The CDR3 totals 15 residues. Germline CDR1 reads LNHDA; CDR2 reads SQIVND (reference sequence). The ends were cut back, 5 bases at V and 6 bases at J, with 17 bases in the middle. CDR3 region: CASSSDGQPTNEQFF. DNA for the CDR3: TGTGCCAGTAGTTCCGACGGACAGCCGACCAATGAGCAGTTCTTC.

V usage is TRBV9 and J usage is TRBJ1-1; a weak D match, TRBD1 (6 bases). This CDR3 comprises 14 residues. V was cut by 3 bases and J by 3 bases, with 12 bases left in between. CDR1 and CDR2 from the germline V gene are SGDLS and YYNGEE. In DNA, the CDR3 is TGTGCCAGCAGCGCCCAGGGGACTTACACTGAAGCTTTCTTT. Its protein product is CASSAQGTYTEAFF.

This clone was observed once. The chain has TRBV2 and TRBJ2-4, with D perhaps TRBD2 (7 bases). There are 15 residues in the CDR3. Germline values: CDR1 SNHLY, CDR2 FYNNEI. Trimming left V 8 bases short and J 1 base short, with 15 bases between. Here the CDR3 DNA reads TGTGCCAGCCGAGGGGGGGGTCGCGCCAAAAACATTCAGTACTTC. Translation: CASRGGGRAKNIQYF.

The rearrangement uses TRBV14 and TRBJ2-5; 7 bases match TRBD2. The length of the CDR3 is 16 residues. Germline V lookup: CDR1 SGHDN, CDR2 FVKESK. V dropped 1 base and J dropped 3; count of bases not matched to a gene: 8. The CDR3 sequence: CASSQGEGLAEETQYF. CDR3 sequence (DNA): TGTGCCAGCAGCCAAGGAGAGGGGCTAGCGGAAGAGACCCAGTACTTC.

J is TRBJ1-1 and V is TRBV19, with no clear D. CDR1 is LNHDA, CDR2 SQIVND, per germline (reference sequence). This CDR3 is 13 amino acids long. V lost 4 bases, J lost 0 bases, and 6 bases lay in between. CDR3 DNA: TGTGCCAGTAGTAAGACTGTGAACACTGAAGCTTTCTTT. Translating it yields CASSKTVNTEAFF.

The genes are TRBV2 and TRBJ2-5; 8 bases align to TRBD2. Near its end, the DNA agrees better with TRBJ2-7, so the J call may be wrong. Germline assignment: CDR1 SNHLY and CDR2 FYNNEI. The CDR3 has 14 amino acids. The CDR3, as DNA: TGTGCCACCGGGAGGGCTAGCAACTCCTACGAGCAGTACTTC. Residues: CATGRASNSYEQYF.

CDR3 sequence reads: CASSFAQGGTGELFF. CDR3 DNA sequence: TGTGCCAGCAGTTTTGCGCAGGGTGGGACCGGGGAGCTGTTTTTT. The gene calls are TRBV28 and TRBJ2-2; possibly TRBD1 for D (5 bases). The CDR3 spans 15 residues. Trimming stripped 3 bases from V and 5 bases from J, with 13 bases between. Germline CDR1 is MDHEN and CDR2 is SYDVKM.

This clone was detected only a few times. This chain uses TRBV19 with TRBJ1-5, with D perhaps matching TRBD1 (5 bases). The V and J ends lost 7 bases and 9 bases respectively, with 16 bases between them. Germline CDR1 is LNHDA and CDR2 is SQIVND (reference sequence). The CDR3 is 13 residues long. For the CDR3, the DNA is TGTGCCAGTACCCCGGGACCAGAGCGGCCCCAGCATTTT. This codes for CASTPGPERPQHF.

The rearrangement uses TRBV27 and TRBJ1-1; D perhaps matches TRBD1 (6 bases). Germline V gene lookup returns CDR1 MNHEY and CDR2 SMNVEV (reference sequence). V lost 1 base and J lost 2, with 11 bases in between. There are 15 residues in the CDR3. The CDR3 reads CASSLFGGPNTEAFF. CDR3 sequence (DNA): TGTGCCAGCAGTTTATTCGGGGGCCCCAACACTGAAGCTTTCTTT.

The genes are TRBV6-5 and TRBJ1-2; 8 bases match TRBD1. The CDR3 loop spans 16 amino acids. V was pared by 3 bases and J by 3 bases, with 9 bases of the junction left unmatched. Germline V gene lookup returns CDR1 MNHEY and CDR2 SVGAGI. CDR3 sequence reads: CASSYRPGQGDYGYTF. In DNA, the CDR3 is TGTGCCAGCAGTTATCGCCCCGGACAGGGAGACTATGGCTACACCTTC.

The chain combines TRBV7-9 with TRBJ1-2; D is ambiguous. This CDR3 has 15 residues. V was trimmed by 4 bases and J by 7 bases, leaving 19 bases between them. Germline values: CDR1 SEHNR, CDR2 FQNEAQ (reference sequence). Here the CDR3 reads CASSSTSSAPGGYTF. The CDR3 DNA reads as TGTGCCAGCAGCTCGACGTCCTCCGCTCCCGGTGGCTACACCTTC.

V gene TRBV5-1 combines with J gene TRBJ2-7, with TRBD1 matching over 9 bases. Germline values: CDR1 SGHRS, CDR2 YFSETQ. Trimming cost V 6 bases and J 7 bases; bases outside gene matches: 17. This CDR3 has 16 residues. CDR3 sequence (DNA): TGCGCCAGCACCCCCGGGGACAGGGTAACCGGAGCGGAGCAGTACGTC. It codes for CASTPGDRVTGAEQYV.

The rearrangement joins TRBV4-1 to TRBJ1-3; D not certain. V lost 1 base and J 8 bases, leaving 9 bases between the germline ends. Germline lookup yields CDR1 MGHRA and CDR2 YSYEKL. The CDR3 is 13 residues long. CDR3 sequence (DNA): TGCGCCAGCAGCCAAGTACCGCTGTACACCATATATTTT. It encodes CASSQVPLYTIYF.

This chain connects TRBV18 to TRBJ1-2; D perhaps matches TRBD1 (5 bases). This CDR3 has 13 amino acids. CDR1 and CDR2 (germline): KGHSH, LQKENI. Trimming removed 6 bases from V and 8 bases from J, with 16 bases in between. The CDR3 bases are TGTGCCAGCTCCCCGGGGGGGGAGTACGGCTACACCTTC. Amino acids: CASSPGGEYGYTF.

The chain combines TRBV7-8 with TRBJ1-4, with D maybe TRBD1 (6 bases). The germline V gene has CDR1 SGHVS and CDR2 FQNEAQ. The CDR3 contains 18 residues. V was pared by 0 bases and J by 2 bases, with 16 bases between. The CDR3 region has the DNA TGTGCCAGCAGCTTAGCGTTGCCCGGGACACATACTAATGAAAAACTGTTTTTT. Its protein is CASSLALPGTHTNEKLFF.

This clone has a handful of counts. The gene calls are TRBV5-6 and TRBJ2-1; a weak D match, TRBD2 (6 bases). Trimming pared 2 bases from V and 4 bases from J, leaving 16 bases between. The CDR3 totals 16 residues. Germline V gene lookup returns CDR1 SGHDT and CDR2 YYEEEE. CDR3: CASSLRGVVLYNEQFF. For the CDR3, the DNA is TGTGCCAGCAGCTTACGCGGGGTAGTATTATACAATGAGCAGTTCTTC.

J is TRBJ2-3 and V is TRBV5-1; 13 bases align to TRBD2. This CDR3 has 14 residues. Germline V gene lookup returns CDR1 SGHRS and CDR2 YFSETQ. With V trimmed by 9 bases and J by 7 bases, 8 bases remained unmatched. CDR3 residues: CATSGLAGSNTQYF. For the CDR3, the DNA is TGCGCCACCTCGGGACTAGCGGGGTCGAATACGCAGTATTTT.

This CDR3 is CAWSRVDEKLFF. The CDR3 region has the DNA TGTGCCTGGAGTAGGGTAGATGAAAAACTGTTTTTT. The V gene is TRBV30, the J gene TRBJ1-4; D is undetermined. The CDR3 runs 12 residues. Germline-derived CDR1 and CDR2 are GTSNPN and SVGIG (reference sequence). V shed 2 bases and J shed 6 bases, with 7 bases lying between them. Filled out from reference TRBV30 and TRBJ1-4, the complete variable domain reads SQTIHQWPATLVQPVGSPLSLECTVEGTSNPNLYWYRQAAGRGLQLLFYSVGIGQISSEVPQNLSASRPQDRQFILSSKKLLLSDSGFYLCAWSRVDEKLFFGSGTQLSVL.

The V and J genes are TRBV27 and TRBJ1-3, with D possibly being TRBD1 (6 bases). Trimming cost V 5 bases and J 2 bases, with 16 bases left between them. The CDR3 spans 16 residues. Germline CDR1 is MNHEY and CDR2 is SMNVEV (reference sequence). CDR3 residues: CASSIRGAGTGNTIYF. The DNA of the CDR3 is TGTGCCAGCAGTATCCGGGGGGCCGGCACTGGAAACACCATATATTTT.

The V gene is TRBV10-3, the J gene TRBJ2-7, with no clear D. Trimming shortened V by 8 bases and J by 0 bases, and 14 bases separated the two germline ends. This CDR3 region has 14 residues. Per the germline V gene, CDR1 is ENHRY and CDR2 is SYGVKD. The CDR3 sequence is CAISLHTISYEQYF. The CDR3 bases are TGTGCCATCTCTTTACACACTATCTCCTACGAGCAGTACTTC.

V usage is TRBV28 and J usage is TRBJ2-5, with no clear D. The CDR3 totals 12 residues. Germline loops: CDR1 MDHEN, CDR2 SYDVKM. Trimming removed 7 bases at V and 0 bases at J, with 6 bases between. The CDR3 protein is CASTTYQETQYF. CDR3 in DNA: TGTGCCAGCACAACTTACCAAGAGACCCAGTACTTC.

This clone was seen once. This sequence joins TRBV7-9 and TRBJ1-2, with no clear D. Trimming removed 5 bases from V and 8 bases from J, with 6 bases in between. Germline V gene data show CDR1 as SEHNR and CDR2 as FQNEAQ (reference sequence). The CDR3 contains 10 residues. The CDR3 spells CASSGRGYTF. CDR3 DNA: TGTGCCAGCAGCGGTAGGGGCTACACCTTC.

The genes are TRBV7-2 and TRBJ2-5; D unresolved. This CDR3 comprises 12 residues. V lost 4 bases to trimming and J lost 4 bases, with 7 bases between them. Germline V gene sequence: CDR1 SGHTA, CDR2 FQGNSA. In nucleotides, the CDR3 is TGTGCCAGCAGCTCGAAGGGAGAGACCCAGTACTTC. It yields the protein CASSSKGETQYF.

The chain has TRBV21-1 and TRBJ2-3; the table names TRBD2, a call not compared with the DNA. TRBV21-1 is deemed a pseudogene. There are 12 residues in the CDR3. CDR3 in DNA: TGTGCCAGCCCCGGAGTCACAGATACGCAGTATTTT. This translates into CASPGVTDTQYF.

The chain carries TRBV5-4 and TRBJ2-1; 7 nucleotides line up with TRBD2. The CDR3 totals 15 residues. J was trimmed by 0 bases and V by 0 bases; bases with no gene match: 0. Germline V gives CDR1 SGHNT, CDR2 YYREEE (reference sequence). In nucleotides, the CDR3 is TGTGCCAGCAGCTTGGGCGGGGGCTCCTACAATGAGCAGTTCTTC. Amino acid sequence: CASSLGGGSYNEQFF.